This record looks at one T cell receptor beta chain sequence and its context. This clone has only a few counts. The specificity of this receptor is unknown. No much larger clonotype is one base removed from it; base qualities were not supplied. This record belongs to a study of OX40 agonist ivuxolimab in advanced cancers. Background on the whole study: The costimulatory receptor OX40 (CD134) was targeted by ivuxolimab, a fully human IgG2 agonistic monoclonal antibody. Intravenous ivuxolimab was administered to patients every 2 weeks at six dose levels: 0.01, 0.1, 0.3, 1.5, 3 and 10 mg/kg. Of the roughly 51 patients in dose escalation, about 20 had hepatocellular carcinoma, some 15 had melanoma, 9 had renal cell carcinoma and 9 had head and neck cancer. In the dose-escalation cohort, more than 80% of patients were male, and the mean age was approximately 60 years with a range of about 23 to 79. Prior anti-PD-1, anti-PD-L1 or anti-CTLA-4 therapy was permitted, and checkpoint inhibitors had been received by roughly 42% of dose-escalation patients. Partial responses occurred in three dose-escalation patients: two with cutaneous melanoma and one with hepatocellular carcinoma. Peripheral TCRbeta sequencing was intended to test whether TCR sequence diversity was altered and clonal T-cell expansion was caused by ivuxolimab. The paper describes the monotherapy dose-escalation part (N of about 47 patients) of the phase I trial of ivuxolimab.

The trial excluded patients who had a history of autoimmune disease or were on systemic immunosuppression. Peripheral blood for TCR sequencing was drawn from every dose cohort at baseline, at cycle 4 day 1 and at cycle 7 day 1. Samples were obtained from an open-label, multicenter, first-in-human phase I dose-escalation trial of ivuxolimab. Adults with locally advanced or metastatic melanoma, renal cell, hepatocellular, or head and neck squamous cell carcinoma were enrolled in the trial. CD4+ and CD8+ T cells were sorted separately from peripheral blood before TCR sequencing. The investigation overall reported the following: In the 0.1-3.0 mg/kg groups, partial responders were among the patients with the lowest normalized peripheral clonal expansion, particularly in CD8+ T cells. Low levels of normalized T-cell clonal expansion were also shown by some nonresponding patients. On average, CD8+ T cells showed more expanded clones than CD4+ T cells after ivuxolimab. At doses of 0.1 to 3.0 mg/kg, clonal expansion of both CD4+ and CD8+ blood T cells was observed from baseline to week 6. The antigen specificity of the peripheral T cells that underwent clonal expansion was not determined.

At the junction V is shortened by 0 bases and J by 1 base, with 6 bases in between. The CDR1 and CDR2 encoded by the germline V gene are SNHLY and FYNNEI. The CDR3 sequence holds 14 residues, the cysteine and phenylalanine included. Of the read, only the CDR3 DNA is kept; its 42 bases are in frame from base 1. For sequencing of the TCRbeta CDR3 region, genomic DNA was extracted from the sorted cells. The immunoSEQ Assay was used to sequence the TCRbeta CDR3 regions. TCRdb took over this immuneACCESS table, retaining in-frame rearrangements with V and J assigned. Such tables are incomplete; in checked studies, under half of the missing clones stem from an unresolved V gene, and the remainder is unexplained. The sample has 55,000 to 60,000 clones on record, approximately 75% of them singletons. The ten most abundant clones make up 0.7% to 0.8% of the sample.

Sequences were derived from CD4+ or CD8+ T cells sorted from blood, sampled in a trial of the OX40 agonist ivuxolimab. This sequence originates from an adult with an advanced solid tumor such as melanoma, head and neck, liver or kidney cancer. This chain is built from TRBV2 and TRBJ1-1; no D segment can be confidently identified. CDR3 sequence: CASSEAGRNTEAFF. The sequenced DNA: TGTGCCAGCAGTGAAGCAGGCAGGAACACTGAAGCTTTCTTT.